This T cell receptor (beta chain) was captured by sequencing in a study of spatial heterogeneity in lung cancer. Looking at the study overall: Compared with alpha-chain sequences, beta-chain sequences were consistently detected in greater numbers. Within raw reads, each unique TCR and UMI combination appeared on average more than ten times.

The CDR3 extends over 15 amino acids. Trimming cost V 1 base and J 0 bases, with 7 bases left between them. Germline V gene data show CDR1 as LGHDT and CDR2 as YNNKEL (reference sequence). From the 5' RACE reads, TCRdb called clonotypes with MiXCR, one entry per CDR3 protein. Here the sample spans fewer than 150,000 distinct CDR3 sequences, 11% being singletons. The time point was: blood at routine non-recurrence follow-up after resection. No cells were sorted before sequencing. The whole RNA sequenced was extracted from tumor, nontumor lung or frozen PBMC. The clonotype was recovered from a female donor with early-stage non-small cell lung cancer. This rearrangement joins TRBV3-1 to TRBJ1-3; D unclear. Sequencing used PBMCs, obtained at follow-up. CDR3 DNA: TGTGCCAGCAGCCAAGTTCGAAGCTCTGGAAACACCATATATTTT. Residues: CASSQVRSSGNTIYF.